These T cell receptor beta chains were read from a single sample in a study of T cell responses to AZD1222 COVID-19 vaccine. Here immunoSEQ multiplex PCR was the method, and the copy in TCRdb shows in-frame clones only, minus some. The data hold roughly 100,000 clones, with 82% observed a single time. Here the sequenced sample was peripheral blood, taken on day 0 of AZD1222 vaccination. The source of these receptors is an adult in good health. Both conserved end residues are part of each CDR3. The order of the fields is V gene, J gene, CDR3 length, CDR3 protein.

V gene: TRBV7-2; J gene: TRBJ2-7; CDR3 length: 16; CDR3 protein: CASSLSKTSGTYEQYF
V gene: TRBV6-1; J gene: TRBJ2-5; CDR3 length: 18; CDR3 protein: CASSEGKLAGYKGETQYF
V gene: TRBV6-5; J gene: TRBJ2-5; CDR3 length: 15; CDR3 protein: CAILTARGVQETQYF
V gene: TRBV6-2/TRBV6-3; J gene: TRBJ1-1; CDR3 length: 12; CDR3 protein: CASSYSRAEAFF
V gene: TRBV2; J gene: TRBJ1-5; CDR3 length: 15; CDR3 protein: CASSGQGVEYQPQHF
V gene: TRBV12-3/TRBV12-4; J gene: TRBJ1-1; CDR3 length: 12; CDR3 protein: CASSDGISEAFF
V gene: TRBV5-5; J gene: TRBJ1-5; CDR3 length: 16; CDR3 protein: CASSRGWRGSNQPQHF
V gene: TRBV5-1; J gene: TRBJ1-1; CDR3 length: 15; CDR3 protein: CASSLVAGGFTEAFF
V gene: TRBV3-1/TRBV3-2; J gene: TRBJ1-6; CDR3 length: 14; CDR3 protein: CASSQTGSLSPLHF
V gene: TRBV6-4; J gene: TRBJ1-2; CDR3 length: 15; CDR3 protein: CASSSFGGNGDGYTF
V gene: TRBV5-1; J gene: TRBJ2-7; CDR3 length: 14; CDR3 protein: CASSLTGSSYEQYF
V gene: TRBV5-5; J gene: TRBJ1-5; CDR3 length: 15; CDR3 protein: CASSLAGARNQPQHF
V gene: TRBV5-6; J gene: TRBJ2-3; CDR3 length: 13; CDR3 protein: CASSSWATDTQYF
V gene: TRBV6-5; J gene: TRBJ1-1; CDR3 length: 11; CDR3 protein: CASKALPEAFF
V gene: TRBV24-1; J gene: TRBJ2-5; CDR3 length: 14; CDR3 protein: CATSDPGEGSGQYF
V gene: TRBV5-6; J gene: TRBJ2-1; CDR3 length: 15; CDR3 protein: CASSLAGRSYNEQFF
V gene: TRBV13; J gene: TRBJ2-5; CDR3 length: 16; CDR3 protein: CASSTVRTGVGETQYF
V gene: TRBV18; J gene: TRBJ1-2; CDR3 length: 17; CDR3 protein: CASSRPQGAQSPYGYTF
V gene: TRBV7-9; J gene: TRBJ1-2; CDR3 length: 15; CDR3 protein: CASSSGTGLHYGYTF
V gene: TRBV9; J gene: TRBJ2-2; CDR3 length: 15; CDR3 protein: CASSVDTGSTGELFF
V gene: TRBV7-2; J gene: TRBJ1-2; CDR3 length: 12; CDR3 protein: CASSPLTEGYTF
V gene: TRBV5-4; J gene: TRBJ1-1; CDR3 length: 15; CDR3 protein: CASSLTTGFITEAFF
V gene: TRBV11-2; J gene: TRBJ1-2; CDR3 length: 15; CDR3 protein: CASSPSSGTGYGYTF
V gene: TRBV6-6; J gene: TRBJ1-6; CDR3 length: 16; CDR3 protein: CASSYSWEANNSPLHF
V gene: TRBV27; J gene: TRBJ1-3; CDR3 length: 15; CDR3 protein: CASSTTGLYGNTIYF
V gene: TRBV15; J gene: TRBJ2-7; CDR3 length: 14; CDR3 protein: CATSRDTEGYEQYF
V gene: TRBV9; J gene: TRBJ1-4; CDR3 length: 14; CDR3 protein: CASSPGHQGEKLFF
V gene: TRBV28; J gene: TRBJ2-1; CDR3 length: 15; CDR3 protein: CASSLASGGGHEQFF
V gene: TRBV6-5; J gene: TRBJ1-5; CDR3 length: 15; CDR3 protein: CASSAIQGGNQPQHF